Detailed here is one T cell receptor (beta chain). This CDR3 comprises 14 residues. In germline, CDR1 is MNHEY, CDR2 SVGAGI. V lost 8 bases and J 0 bases, leaving 11 bases between the germline ends. This specimen belongs to a study of blood T cell repertoires in COVID-19. Study context: Spain, Italy and the United States supplied samples that represented acute and convalescent COVID-19. Sources were T cells, B-cell-depleted T cells, or PBMCs; the material itself was cDNA or gDNA.

Authors' analysis steps: Estimation of nucleated cell counts relied on the amplification of reference gene primers. Method: immunoSEQ multiplex PCR; TCRdb's copy keeps in-frame clones and lacks some. V and J calls and clone size come straight from that table; D and trimming were deduced from the DNA. The sample shows around 320,000 clones, 90% of them seen only once. Cohorts were determined from participant-reported clinical history. Specimen: PBMCs or T cells enriched from blood (not recorded which). The V gene is TRBV6-5, the J gene TRBJ2-1; no reliable D call. The receptor's source is a woman aged 18-29 years with acute COVID-19. CDR3 nucleotide sequence: TGTGCCAGCTATCCGAGTAGCTCCTACAATGAGCAGTTCTTC. Its translation is CASYPSSSYNEQFF.